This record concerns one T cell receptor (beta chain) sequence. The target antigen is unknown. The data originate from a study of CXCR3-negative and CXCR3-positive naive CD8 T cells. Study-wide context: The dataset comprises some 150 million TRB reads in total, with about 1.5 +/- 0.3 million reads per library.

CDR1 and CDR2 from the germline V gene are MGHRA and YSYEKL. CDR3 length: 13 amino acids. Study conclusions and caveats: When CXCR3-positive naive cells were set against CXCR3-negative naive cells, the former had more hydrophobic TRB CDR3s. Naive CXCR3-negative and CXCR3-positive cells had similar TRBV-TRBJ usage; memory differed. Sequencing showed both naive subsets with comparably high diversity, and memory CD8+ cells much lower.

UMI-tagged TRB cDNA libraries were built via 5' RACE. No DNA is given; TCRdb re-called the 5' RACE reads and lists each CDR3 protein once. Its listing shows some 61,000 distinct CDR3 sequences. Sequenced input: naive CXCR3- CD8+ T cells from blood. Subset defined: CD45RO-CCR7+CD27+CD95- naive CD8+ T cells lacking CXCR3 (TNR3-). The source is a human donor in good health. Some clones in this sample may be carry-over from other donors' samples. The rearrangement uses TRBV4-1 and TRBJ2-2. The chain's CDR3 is CASSQSVAGELFF.